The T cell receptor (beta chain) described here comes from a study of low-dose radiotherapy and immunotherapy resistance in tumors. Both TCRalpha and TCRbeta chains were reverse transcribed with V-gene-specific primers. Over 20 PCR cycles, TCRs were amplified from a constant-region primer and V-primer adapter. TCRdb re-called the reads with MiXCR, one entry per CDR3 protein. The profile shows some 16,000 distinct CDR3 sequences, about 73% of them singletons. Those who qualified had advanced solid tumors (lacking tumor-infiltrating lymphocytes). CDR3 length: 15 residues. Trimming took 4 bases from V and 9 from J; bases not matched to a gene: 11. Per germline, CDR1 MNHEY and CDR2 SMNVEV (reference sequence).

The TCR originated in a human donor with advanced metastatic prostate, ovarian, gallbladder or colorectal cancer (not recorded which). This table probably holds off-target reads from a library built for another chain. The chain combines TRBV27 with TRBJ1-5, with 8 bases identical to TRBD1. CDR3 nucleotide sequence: TGTGCCAGCAGTTCGATGGGACAGGCGGGGTGGCCCCAGCATTTT. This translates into CASSSMGQAGWPQHF.